These 5 T cell receptor beta chains share one sample of origin, sequenced in a study of T-cell reconstitution after alpha-beta-depleted transplantation in children. Unique molecular identifiers were built into the TCRbeta library. One entry per CDR3 protein results from TCRdb running MiXCR on the PCR reads. The sample shows around 680,000 distinct CDR3 sequences, approximately 15% of them seen only once. The starting material was PBMCs from the stem cell graft donor, obtained from the stem cell graft. Receptors were obtained from a human donor who donated a stem cell graft to a child with acute myeloid leukemia.

The V call is TRBV20-1, the J call TRBJ1-5, with a possible D match to TRBD1 (5 bases). V was clipped by 5 bases and J by 3 bases, with 23 bases between them. Germline V lookup: CDR1 DFQATT, CDR2 SNEGSKA (reference sequence). The length of the CDR3 is 17 residues. The CDR3 is CSAPMNVGGVDNQPQHF. In nucleotides, the CDR3 is TGCAGTGCTCCAATGAACGTTGGGGGGGTGGACAATCAGCCCCAGCATTTT.

There are many counts of this clonotype. This chain connects TRBV6-5 to TRBJ2-3; 12 nucleotides match TRBD2. Germline lookup yields CDR1 MNHEY and CDR2 SVGAGI. The CDR3 extends over 17 amino acids. The trim removed 2 bases at V and 6 bases at J, leaving 9 bases unmatched. In DNA, the CDR3 is TGTGCCAGCAGTTACCGAGTCCTAGCGGGGGGGCCGGATACGCAGTATTTT. This translates into CASSYRVLAGGPDTQYF.

Ten or more counts support this clonotype. The V and J genes are TRBV7-2 and TRBJ2-1, with TRBD2 identical over 9 bases. Germline lookup yields CDR1 SGHTA and CDR2 FQGNSA. CDR3 size: 16 residues. V trimming: 1 base; J trimming: 2 bases; junction bases outside the gene matches: 3. CDR3 protein: CASSLDGGGAYNEQFF. DNA for the CDR3: TGTGCCAGCAGCTTAGACGGCGGGGGGGCCTACAATGAGCAGTTCTTC.

The sample holds one count of this clonotype. This chain joins TRBV20-1 and TRBJ1-1, with 10 bases lining up with TRBD1. The CDR3 totals 18 residues. The trim removed 1 base at V and 6 bases at J, leaving 17 bases unmatched. CDR1 DFQATT and CDR2 SNEGSKA come from the germline V gene (reference sequence). CDR3 loop: CSARAPPLRDRGFPEAFF. The CDR3 bases are TGCAGTGCTAGAGCCCCCCCCTTAAGGGACAGGGGTTTCCCTGAAGCTTTCTTT.

At least ten counts were recorded for this clonotype. This chain links TRBV6-5 with TRBJ2-1; D may match TRBD1 or TRBD2 (5 bases each). This CDR3 region has 12 residues. Germline CDR1 reads MNHEY; CDR2 reads SVGAGI. The ends were cut back, 6 bases at V and 5 bases at J, with 8 bases in the middle. CDR3 DNA sequence: TGTGCCAGCAGCTCGGGGCACAATGAGCAGTTCTTC. Translation: CASSSGHNEQFF.